Described below is a single TCR beta chain sequence and its context. Antigen unknown. This specimen comes from a study of shared clonotypes between healthy human individuals. Across the study: Per-donor plates numbered three CD4 naive, three CD4 memory, two CD8 naive and one CD8 memory. Broader study findings: Larger richness was generally estimated for naive than memory subsets. Non-shared clonotypes were found to have lower generation probabilities than the clonotypes that were shared by all four of the sorted-subset donors.

The CDR3 sequence is 16 residues long. CDR1 MGHDK and CDR2 SYGVNS come from the germline V gene. Trimming removed 8 bases at V and 3 bases at J, with 20 bases between. Researchers ran the assay at a deep level. The protocol was immunoSEQ multiplex PCR, while the TCRdb copy is restricted to in-frame clones and leaves out a portion. The sample includes 550,000 to 850,000 clones, approximately 79% of them seen just once. Sequencing input: memory CD4+ T cells sorted from blood. Subset in this sample: CD45RA-negative fraction. The receptor comes from a woman in her twenties or thirties in good health. The chain recombines TRBV25-1 with TRBJ2-1; D assignment may be TRBD1 or TRBD2 (6 bases each). In nucleotides, the CDR3 is TGTGCCAGCGAAGCCGGAGGGGGGTCCGTCTACAATGAGCAGTTCTTC. It encodes CASEAGGGSVYNEQFF.